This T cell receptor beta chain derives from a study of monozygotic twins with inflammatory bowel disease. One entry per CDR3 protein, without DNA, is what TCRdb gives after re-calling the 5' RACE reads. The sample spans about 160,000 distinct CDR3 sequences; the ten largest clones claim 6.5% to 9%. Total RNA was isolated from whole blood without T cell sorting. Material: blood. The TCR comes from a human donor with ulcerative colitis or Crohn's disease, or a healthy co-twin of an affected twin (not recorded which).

CDR3: CASSLPGVGNEKLFF. V usage is TRBV7-2 and J usage is TRBJ1-4; TCRdb's D call of TRBD1 is untestable without DNA. The germline V gene has CDR1 SGHTA and CDR2 FQGNSA. The CDR3 covers 15 residues. Full variable domain (missing parts from reference TRBV7-2 and TRBJ1-4): GAGVSQSPSNKVTEKGKDVELRCDPISGHTALYWYRQSLGQGLEFLIYFQGNSAPDKSGLPSDRFSAERTGGSVSTLTIQRTQQEDSAVYLCASSLPGVGNEKLFFGSGTQLSVL.